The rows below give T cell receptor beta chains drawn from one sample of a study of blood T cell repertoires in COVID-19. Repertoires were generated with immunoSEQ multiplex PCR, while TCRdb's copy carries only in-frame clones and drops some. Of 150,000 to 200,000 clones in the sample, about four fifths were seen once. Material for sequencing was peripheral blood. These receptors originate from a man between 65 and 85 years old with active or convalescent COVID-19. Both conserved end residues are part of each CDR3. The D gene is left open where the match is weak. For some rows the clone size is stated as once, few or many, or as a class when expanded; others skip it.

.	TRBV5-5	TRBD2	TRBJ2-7	TGTGCCAGCAGCCCCGGGGGACTAGCGGGAGGGATCTACGAGCAGTACTTC	CASSPGGLAGGIYEQYF
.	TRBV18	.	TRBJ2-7	TGTGCCAGCTCGCGAACAGGGCCGGGCTACGAGCAGTACTTC	CASSRTGPGYEQYF
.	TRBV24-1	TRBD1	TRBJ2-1	TGTGCCACCAGTAGGGGACAGGGGTACAATGAGCAGTTCTTC	CATSRGQGYNEQFF
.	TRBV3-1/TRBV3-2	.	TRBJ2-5	TGTGCCAGCAGCCAGGGGCAGGTGGCTACCCAGTACTTC	CASSQGQVATQYF
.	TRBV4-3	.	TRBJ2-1	TGCGCCAGCAGTCTCCGCCGGGGGTACTACAATGAGCAGTTCTTC	CASSLRRGYYNEQFF
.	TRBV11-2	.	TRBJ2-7	TGTGCCAGCAGCCTCGGGACAATCAACTACTACGTGGAGCAGTACTTC	CASSLGTINYYVEQYF
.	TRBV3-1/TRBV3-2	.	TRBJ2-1	TGTGCCAGCAGCCAAGTAGGGAGGGGGAACAATGAGCAGTTCTTC	CASSQVGRGNNEQFF
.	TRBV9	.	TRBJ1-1	TGTGCCAGCAGCGTGCTACAGGAAATTGGTTTCACTGAAGCTTTCTTT	CASSVLQEIGFTEAFF
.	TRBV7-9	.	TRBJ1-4	TGTGCCAGCAGCTTAAGTCACTCGGGGTTGAAGAATGAAAAACTGTTTTTT	CASSLSHSGLKNEKLFF
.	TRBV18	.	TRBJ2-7	TGTGCCAGCTCACCAATGCAGGCGAGCTCCTACGAGCAGTACTTC	CASSPMQASSYEQYF
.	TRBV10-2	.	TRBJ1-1	TGCGCCAGCAGTGAGTCGAGGAAGGGAGGAGCGAACACTGAAGCTTTCTTT	CASSESRKGGANTEAFF
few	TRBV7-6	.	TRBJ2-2	TGTGCCAGCAGCTCCCGACTTGGAAAAGAGTCGGGGGAGCTGTTTTTT	CASSSRLGKESGELFF
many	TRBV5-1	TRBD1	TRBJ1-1	TGCGCCAGCAGCGGGACCAGGGGGAGGACTGAAGCTTTCTTT	CASSGTRGRTEAFF
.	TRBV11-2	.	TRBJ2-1	TGTGCCAGCAGCTTAGTCTCAGGTCCCCCCCAGCAGTTCTTC	CASSLVSGPPQQFF
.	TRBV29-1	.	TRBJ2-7	TGCAGCGTTGTAAGGACAGAAAACTACGAGCAGTACTTC	CSVVRTENYEQYF
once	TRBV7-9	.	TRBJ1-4	TGTGCCAGCAGCTCCCTCGTGAAGGGGGCTAATGAAAAACTGTTTTTT	CASSSLVKGANEKLFF
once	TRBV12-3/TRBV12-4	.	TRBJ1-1	TGTGCCAGCAGTCTGGGACAGAACACTGAAGCTTTCTTT	CASSLGQNTEAFF